This T cell receptor beta chain comes out of a study of T cell responses to AZD1222 COVID-19 vaccine. The assay was immunoSEQ multiplex PCR, and TCRdb's table has in-frame clones only and misses some. The table lists around 140,000 clones, roughly nine tenths of them singletons. Of note for this clone: Its antigen is still unknown.

Regarding the study as a whole: Regions left unmutated in variants are reportedly the target of nearly half of spike-specific TCRs. Females outnumbered males among donors, who were mostly white British; clonal diversity was possibly underestimated. Dominant at 160-218 and 743-854, vaccine-associated CD4 TCRs also spanned spike. Only a handful of AZD1222 recipients, roughly 6 in all, had baseline seropositivity.

The TCR was taken from an adult who received the AZD1222 COVID-19 vaccine. Here the sequenced sample was peripheral blood, taken 28 days after the second AZD1222 dose.

CDR3 loop: CASSLIPGSDQGYTF. The CDR3 region has the DNA TGTGCCAGCAGCCTCATTCCAGGGAGTGATCAGGGCTACACCTTC. This sequence joins TRBV2 and TRBJ1-2; tentatively, D is TRBD1 (5 bases). V was trimmed by 6 bases and J by 8 bases, leaving 22 bases between them. Looked up from germline, CDR1 is SNHLY and CDR2 is FYNNEI. The CDR3 length is 15 residues.